These T cell receptor beta chains were read from a single sample in a study of T cell responses to AZD1222 COVID-19 vaccine. Assay: immunoSEQ multiplex PCR; the TCRdb copy retains only in-frame clones and omits some. The repertoire holds roughly 79,000 clones, approximately 90% seen once, with about 7.1% in the top ten. This sample comprised peripheral blood, obtained on day 0 of MenACWY control vaccination. The source is an adult in good health. Both conserved end residues are part of each CDR3. A D gene is named only where the DNA matches it firmly. Clone sizes are given selectively: once, few, many, or a class where the clone is expanded.

>-|TRBJ1-5|TRBD1|TRBV19
CASSMGQGDNQPQHF
TGTGCCAGTAGTATGGGTCAGGGGGATAATCAGCCCCAGCATTTT
>-|TRBJ1-4|-|TRBV7-3
CASSLSDGEKLFF
TGTGCCAGCAGCTTAAGTGACGGCGAAAAACTGTTTTTT
>-|TRBJ1-3|-|TRBV7-6
CASSLALGPGTTGNTIYF
TGTGCCAGCAGCTTAGCGCTCGGCCCAGGAACCACTGGAAACACCATATATTTT
>once|TRBJ2-7|-|TRBV5-1
CASSWGTTEKGQYF
TGCGCCAGCAGCTGGGGGACAACGGAAAAGGGGCAGTACTTC
>-|TRBJ2-2|-|TRBV6-5
CASLDRSNTGELFF
TGTGCCAGCTTGGACCGGTCGAACACCGGGGAGCTGTTTTTT
>once|TRBJ2-5|-|TRBV10-3
CAISTGLQETQYF
TGTGCCATCAGCACGGGCCTCCAAGAGACCCAGTACTTC
>-|TRBJ1-1|-|TRBV5-6
CASSDRLRNTEAFF
TGTGCCAGCAGCGACCGTCTGAGGAACACTGAAGCTTTCTTT
>-|TRBJ1-1|-|TRBV19
CASTKLSRGRSNTEAFF
TGTGCCAGTACCAAGCTTTCCCGCGGACGGTCAAACACTGAAGCTTTCTTT
>once|TRBJ2-5|-|TRBV3-1/TRBV3-2
CASSRPPGIVGETQYF
TGTGCCAGCAGCAGACCCCCGGGGATCGTGGGGGAGACCCAGTACTTC
>-|TRBJ1-3|-|TRBV9
CASSVTGGSGNTIYF
TGTGCCAGCAGCGTAACGGGCGGCTCTGGAAACACCATATATTTT
>-|TRBJ2-2|-|TRBV7-9
CASSLAAPGELFF
TGTGCCAGCAGCTTAGCGGCCCCCGGGGAGCTGTTTTTT
>-|TRBJ2-2|-|TRBV5-1
CASSLGFRGTGELFF
TGCGCCAGCAGCTTGGGTTTCAGAGGAACCGGGGAGCTGTTTTTT
>-|TRBJ2-3|-|TRBV6-5
CASSRENTQYF
TGTGCCAGCAGTCGAGAAAATACGCAGTATTTT
>-|TRBJ1-4|-|TRBV3-1/TRBV3-2
CASSQERGTKLFF
TGTGCCAGCAGCCAAGAAAGGGGAACAAAACTGTTTTTT
>-|TRBJ1-5|-|TRBV7-9
CASAKGVNQPQHF
TGTGCCAGCGCCAAGGGGGTCAATCAGCCCCAGCATTTT
>once|TRBJ2-6|-|TRBV7-9
CASSPSRTAGPSGANVLTF
TGTGCCAGCAGCCCCTCTCGGACAGCGGGACCCTCTGGGGCCAACGTCCTGACTTTC
>once|TRBJ2-2|-|TRBV7-3
CASSLLLGELFF
TGTGCCAGCAGCTTACTGCTCGGGGAGCTGTTTTTT
>once|TRBJ2-3|TRBD1|TRBV5-1
CASSFQSTGDGTDTQYF
TGCGCCAGCAGCTTCCAATCGACAGGGGACGGGACAGATACGCAGTATTTT
>few|TRBJ1-5|-|TRBV7-8
CASSPHWGGDQPQHF
TGTGCCAGCAGCCCCCACTGGGGAGGTGATCAGCCCCAGCATTTT
>-|TRBJ1-5|-|TRBV29-1
CSVGGSNQPQHF
TGCAGCGTCGGGGGGAGCAATCAGCCCCAGCATTTT
>-|TRBJ2-2|-|TRBV6-1
CASSEDPGLGELFF
TGTGCCAGCAGTGAAGACCCAGGGTTGGGGGAGCTGTTTTTT
>-|TRBJ2-4|-|TRBV11-2
CASSPAEFGGIQYF
TGTGCCAGCAGCCCGGCGGAGTTCGGGGGCATTCAGTACTTC
>once|TRBJ2-3|-|TRBV14
CASSQNEPDTQYF
TGTGCCAGCAGCCAAAACGAGCCAGATACGCAGTATTTT
>-|TRBJ1-6|TRBD1|TRBV6-5
CASRGDRAEPLHF
TGTGCCAGCAGGGGAGACAGGGCTGAACCCCTCCACTTT
>once|TRBJ2-6|-|TRBV24-1
CATSERDGGSGANVLTF
TGTGCCACCAGTGAGCGGGACGGGGGCTCTGGGGCCAACGTCCTGACTTTC
>-|TRBJ1-2|-|TRBV12-3/TRBV12-4
CASSLTDYGYTF
TGTGCCAGCAGTTTGACGGACTATGGCTACACCTTC
>few|TRBJ2-1|-|TRBV6-5
CASSYSSPYNEQFF
TGTGCCAGCAGTTACTCGTCGCCATACAATGAGCAGTTCTTC
>-|TRBJ2-1|-|TRBV6-5
CASSYSTASVNEQFF
TGTGCCAGCAGTTACTCGACGGCTAGCGTGAATGAGCAGTTCTTC
>-|TRBJ2-1|TRBD2|TRBV19
CASSGTSGISSYNEQFF
TGTGCCAGTAGTGGGACTAGCGGAATTAGCTCCTACAATGAGCAGTTCTTC
>-|TRBJ1-6|TRBD1|TRBV5-6
CASSLFLGTGGLPLHF
TGTGCCAGCAGCTTGTTTCTTGGGACAGGGGGCTTACCCCTCCACTTT
>-|TRBJ2-1|TRBD2|TRBV10-1
CASSVSGAYNEQFF
TGCGCCAGCAGTGTAAGCGGGGCCTACAATGAGCAGTTCTTC
>-|TRBJ2-7|TRBD1|TRBV28
CASSATGGSYEQYF
TGTGCCAGCAGTGCCACAGGGGGCTCCTACGAGCAGTACTTC
>-|TRBJ1-2|-|TRBV28
CASTSTQGGGYGYTF
TGTGCCAGCACCTCGACCCAGGGCGGTGGATATGGCTACACCTTC
>-|TRBJ2-3|TRBD2|TRBV6-5
CASSYRTSGGTDTQYF
TGTGCCAGCAGTTACCGGACTAGCGGGGGCACAGATACGCAGTATTTT
>-|TRBJ2-7|-|TRBV2
CAGASHYEQYF
TGTGCCGGAGCTAGCCACTACGAGCAGTACTTC
>-|TRBJ1-4|-|TRBV7-9
CASEGTNEKLFF
TGTGCCAGCGAGGGGACTAATGAAAAACTGTTTTTT
>-|TRBJ2-3|-|TRBV7-2
CASSSTDTQYF
TGTGCCAGCAGCTCCACCGATACGCAGTATTTT
>-|TRBJ1-1|-|TRBV25-1
CASRSWGGNTEAFF
TGTGCCAGCAGGTCGTGGGGGGGGAACACTGAAGCTTTCTTT
>-|TRBJ2-7|TRBD2|TRBV27
CASMGLAGVGFHEQYF
TGTGCCAGCATGGGACTAGCGGGAGTAGGTTTTCACGAGCAGTACTTC
>-|TRBJ1-1|-|TRBV7-9
CASSLILSGEAFF
TGTGCCAGCAGCTTAATCCTATCGGGTGAAGCTTTCTTT
>-|TRBJ1-2|-|TRBV3-1/TRBV3-2
CASRNRGLSDGYTF
TGTGCCAGCAGAAATAGGGGCCTATCGGATGGCTACACCTTC
>-|TRBJ1-1|-|TRBV5-4
CASSRVNTEAFF
TGTGCCAGCAGTCGAGTGAACACTGAAGCTTTCTTT